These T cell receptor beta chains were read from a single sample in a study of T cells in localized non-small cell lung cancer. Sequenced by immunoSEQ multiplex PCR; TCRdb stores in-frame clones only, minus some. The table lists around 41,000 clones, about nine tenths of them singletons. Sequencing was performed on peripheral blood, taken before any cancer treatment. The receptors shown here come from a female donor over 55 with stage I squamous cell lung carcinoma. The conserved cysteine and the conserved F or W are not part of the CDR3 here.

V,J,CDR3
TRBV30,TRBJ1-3,AWSGPGSSGNTIY
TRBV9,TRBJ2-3,ASTSRGPGGTDTQY
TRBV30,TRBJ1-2,AWSGGYGYT
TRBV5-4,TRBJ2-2,ASSKQGADTGELF
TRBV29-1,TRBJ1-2,SIGQGSSNYGYT
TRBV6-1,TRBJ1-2,ASSEAVGNYGYT
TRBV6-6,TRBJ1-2,ASAWADGYT
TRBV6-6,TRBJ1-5,TTGTGRVQPQH
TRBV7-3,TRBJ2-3,ASSFGRGTDTQY
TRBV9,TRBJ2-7,ASSAKGGTSYEQY
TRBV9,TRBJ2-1,ASQPRLAVYNEQF
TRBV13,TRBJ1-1,ASSLGGGRRNTEAF
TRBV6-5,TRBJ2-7,ASSLGGYYEQY
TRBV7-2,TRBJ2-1,ASSLGSARNNEQF
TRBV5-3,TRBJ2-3,ARSLVGSSGRPTDTQY
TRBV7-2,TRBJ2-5,ASSLGGAGGPQETQY
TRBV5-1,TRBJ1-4,ASSPGQGVTNEKLF
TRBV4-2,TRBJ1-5,ASSQEGTGYQPQH
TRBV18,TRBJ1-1,ASSRDFGNTEAF
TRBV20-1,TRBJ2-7,SAKDVYEQY
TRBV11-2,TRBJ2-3,ASSLFATSTDTQY
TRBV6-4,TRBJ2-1,ASSKGASGRLSSYNEQF
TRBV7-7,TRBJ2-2,ASSPGHTNTGELF
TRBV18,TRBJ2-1,ASSPAGLGQRKQF
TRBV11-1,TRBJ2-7,ASSPGTVSYEQY
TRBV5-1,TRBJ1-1,ASSTLGIVNTEAF
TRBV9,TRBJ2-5,ASSDLGLARETQY
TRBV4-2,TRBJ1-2,ASGRTGGGYGYT
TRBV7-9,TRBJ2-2,ASSLARENTGELF
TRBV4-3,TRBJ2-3,ASSRSSADTQY
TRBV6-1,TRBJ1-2,ASSEEEGRFFGYT
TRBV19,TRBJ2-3,ASSIIGLAGSTDTQY
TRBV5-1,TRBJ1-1,ASSLTGPYGSEAF
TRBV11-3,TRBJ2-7,ASSPGGFYEQY
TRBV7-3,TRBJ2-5,ASSSRRGETQY
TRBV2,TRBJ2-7,ASRRRLAIVGGEQY
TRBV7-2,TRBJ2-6,ASSPGISGANVLT
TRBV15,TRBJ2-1,ATSRGVGTGLRYNEQF
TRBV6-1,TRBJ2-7,ASSWDRDYEQY
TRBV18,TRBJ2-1,ASSSLAGGPENEQF
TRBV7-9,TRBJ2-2,ASSSPTGTSNTGELF
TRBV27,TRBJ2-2,ASSPGPTGELF
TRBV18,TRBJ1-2,ASSPDRVRANYGYT
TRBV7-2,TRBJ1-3,ASSPQAGSGNTIY
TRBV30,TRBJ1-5,AWSVQGFRPQH
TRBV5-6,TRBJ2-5,ASSFMGFKETQY
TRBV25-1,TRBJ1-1,ASAQYHGDTEAF
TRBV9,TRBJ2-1,ASSVGAESYNEQF
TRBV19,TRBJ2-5,ASSIISRANEETQY